This T cell receptor beta chain was documented in a study of control samples from healthy donors and cancer patients. V lost 6 bases and J lost 0, with 12 bases in between. The CDR3 covers 15 residues. From germline, CDR1 is MDHEN and CDR2 SYDVKM. The data were produced by immunoSEQ multiplex PCR, yet TCRdb's version contains in-frame clones alone and is incomplete. Among over 150,000 clones listed, 96% were seen once. This clone was seen more than once but under ten times. The receptor was derived from a woman aged 25-40 years in good health. The V gene is TRBV28, the J gene TRBJ1-5; D call uncertain. Sequenced material: blood. The CDR3 here is CASRFQDGSNQPQHF. In DNA, the CDR3 is TGTGCCAGCAGGTTCCAGGACGGTAGCAATCAGCCCCAGCATTTT. Full variable domain (remainder filled in from reference TRBV28 and TRBJ1-5): DVKVTQSSRYLVKRTGEKVFLECVQDMDHENMFWYRQDPGLGLRLIYFSYDVKMKEKGDIPEGYSVSREKKERFSLILESASTNQTSMYLCASRFQDGSNQPQHFGDGTRLSIL.